These 23 T cell receptor beta chains were sequenced from one sample in a study of technical replicates of blood from a handful of donors. Profiling relied on immunoSEQ multiplex PCR, and the TCRdb table lists in-frame clones only, not all of them. The sample carries tens of thousands of clones, 95% to 98% recorded once. The source material was T cells isolated from PBMCs. These receptors were obtained from a human donor in good health.

This rearrangement joins TRBV9 to TRBJ1-3, with TRBD1 as a possible D gene (6 bases). V was pared by 7 bases and J by 3 bases, with 14 bases between. CDR3 length equals 14 residues. CDR1 and CDR2 (germline): SGDLS, YYNGEE. In DNA, the CDR3 is TGTGCCAGCGGGGCAGGGGCAAATGGAAACACCATATATTTT. Its translation: CASGAGANGNTIYF.

The chain combines TRBV6-1 with TRBJ2-7, with a possible D match to TRBD1 (6 bases). The CDR3 is made up of 15 amino acids. The V gene's germline CDR1 is MNHNS and CDR2 SASEGT. With 6 bases removed from V and 4 bases from J, the gap between germline ends came to 19 bases. This CDR3 is CASSTNPDRSYEQYF. CDR3 DNA sequence: TGTGCCAGCAGCACCAACCCTGACAGGAGTTACGAGCAGTACTTC.

The chain is built from TRBV25-1 and TRBJ2-7; D is unresolved. Trimming took 4 bases from V and 1 from J, leaving 5 bases between them. This CDR3 is built from 12 residues. Germline CDR1 is MGHDK and CDR2 is SYGVNS. CDR3 amino acids: CASSVSSYEQYF. The CDR3 nucleotides read TGTGCCAGCAGTGTATCGTCCTACGAGCAGTACTTC.

The chain recombines TRBV29-1 with TRBJ2-7; weak D call: TRBD2 (6 bases). The CDR3 covers 12 residues. Germline V gene lookup returns CDR1 SQVTM and CDR2 ANQGSEA. V was clipped by 5 bases and J by 7 bases, with 15 bases between them. The CDR3 region has the DNA TGCAGCGTTCGGGGGACCAGCATGGAGCAGTACTTC. Its translation is CSVRGTSMEQYF.

The V gene is TRBV7-9, the J gene TRBJ2-1; 8 bases align to TRBD1. The J segment lost 8 bases and the V segment lost 4 bases, leaving 7 bases of the junction unmatched. The V gene's germline CDR1 is SEHNR and CDR2 FQNEAQ (reference sequence). The CDR3 consists of 14 residues. The chain's CDR3 is CASSSTGGVDEQFF. The DNA for the CDR3 is TGTGCCAGCAGCTCAACAGGGGGTGTCGATGAGCAGTTCTTC.

The rearrangement joins TRBV11-2 to TRBJ2-7; TRBD1 is a possible D gene (6 bases). CDR3 length equals 17 residues. V was trimmed by 0 bases and J by 5 bases, leaving 20 bases between them. The germline V gene encodes CDR1 SGHAT and CDR2 FQNNGV. The CDR3 DNA is TGTGCCAGCAGCTTAGATGAGAGGGGGTCAAGACTCCACGAGCAGTACTTC. The encoded protein is CASSLDERGSRLHEQYF.

J is TRBJ2-7 and V is TRBV7-2; the D is unclear. The ends were cut back, 5 bases at V and 0 bases at J, with 11 bases in the middle. Germline values: CDR1 SGHTA, CDR2 FQGNSA. The CDR3 loop spans 14 amino acids. The CDR3 protein is CASSPMRGSYEQYF. CDR3 in DNA: TGTGCCAGCAGCCCCATGCGAGGCTCCTACGAGCAGTACTTC.

A single count supports this clone. The rearrangement uses TRBV13 and TRBJ1-1; D is possibly TRBD1 (6 bases). This CDR3 comprises 14 residues. V was shortened by 1 base and J by 4 bases, with 10 bases between the two germline ends. Germline CDR1 and CDR2: PRHDT and FYEKMQ (reference sequence). The chain's CDR3 is CASSLEQGSTEAFF. CDR3 bases: TGTGCCAGCAGCTTAGAACAGGGATCCACTGAAGCTTTCTTT.

J is TRBJ2-1 and V is TRBV5-1; a possible D gene is TRBD2 (5 bases). The germline CDR1 and CDR2 sequences are SGHRS and YFSETQ. This CDR3 spans 17 amino acids. V was cut by 3 bases and J by 0 bases, with 16 bases left in between. Here the CDR3 reads CASSSLAGSASYNEQFF. In DNA form, the CDR3 reads TGCGCCAGCAGCTCCCTCGCGGGTTCTGCCTCCTACAATGAGCAGTTCTTC.

In this sample, this clone turned up once. V and J are TRBV15 and TRBJ2-1, with TRBD1 matching 8 bases. The CDR3 sequence is 14 residues long. The V and J ends lost 8 bases and 2 bases, in that order; junction bases with no gene match: 5. The germline gives CDR1 LNHNV, CDR2 YYDKDF (reference sequence). CDR3 in amino acids: CATSSGGAYNEQFF. CDR3 sequence (DNA): TGTGCCACCTCATCAGGGGGCGCCTACAATGAGCAGTTCTTC.

CDR3 DNA sequence: TGTGCCAGCAGCTTAGAACGGTTCTCTGGGGCCAACGTCCTGACTTTC. Protein sequence: CASSLERFSGANVLTF. The chain carries TRBV11-2 and TRBJ2-6; D not certain. Germline values: CDR1 SGHAT, CDR2 FQNNGV. The CDR3 is 16 amino acids. Trimming shortened V by 0 bases and J by 0 bases, and 6 bases separated the two germline ends.

The chain combines TRBV6-6 with TRBJ1-1, with TRBD1 matching over 8 bases. CDR1 is MNHNY and CDR2 is SVGAGI in the germline V gene (reference sequence). CDR3 length equals 14 residues. V lost 6 bases to trimming and J lost 6 bases; unmatched junction nucleotides: 9. The CDR3 nucleotides are TGTGCCAGCAGATCAGGACAGGGTAGTGCTGAAGCTTTCTTT. It translates to CASRSGQGSAEAFF.

The V and J genes are TRBV5-1 and TRBJ2-1, with 8 bases aligning to TRBD2. The CDR3 runs 15 residues. With 4 bases clipped from V and 2 bases from J, the junction kept 5 bases outside the gene matches. CDR1 SGHRS and CDR2 YFSETQ come from the germline V gene. The CDR3 DNA follows: TGCGCCAGCAGCCTTCTAGCGGGTACCTACAATGAGCAGTTCTTC. It encodes CASSLLAGTYNEQFF.

The chain uses TRBV7-2 and TRBJ2-1; 9 bases are a match to TRBD1. Looked up from germline, CDR1 is SGHTA and CDR2 is FQGNSA. Germline trimming cut 5 bases from V and 4 bases from J; bases unmatched to any gene: 9. This CDR3 contains 16 residues. The CDR3 sequence: CASSTWTGEGYNEQFF. Here the CDR3 DNA reads TGTGCCAGCAGCACGTGGACAGGGGAGGGGTACAATGAGCAGTTCTTC.

The V gene is TRBV7-9, the J gene TRBJ2-1; 8 positions agree with TRBD2. Germline CDR1 SEHNR, CDR2 FQNEAQ (reference sequence). The CDR3 covers 15 residues. The V segment lost 4 bases and the J segment 0 bases; nucleotides outside the gene matches: 2. The DNA of the CDR3 is TGTGCCAGCAGCTCCGGACTAGCCTCCTACAATGAGCAGTTCTTC. Residues: CASSSGLASYNEQFF.

J is TRBJ2-2 and V is TRBV4-1; tentatively, D is TRBD2 (5 bases). CDR3 size: 16 residues. Germline V gene sequence: CDR1 MGHRA, CDR2 YSYEKL. V dropped 5 bases and J dropped 6 bases, with 19 bases sitting between them. In nucleotides, the CDR3 is TGCGCCAGCAGCTCTACTACGGGAATCCCTCCCGGGGAGCTGTTTTTT. Amino acid sequence: CASSSTTGIPPGELFF.

This clone was seen a single time. The chain joins TRBV29-1 to TRBJ2-5, with 7 bases aligning to TRBD1. With V trimmed by 4 bases and J by 4 bases, 3 bases remained unmatched. The CDR3 sequence is 12 residues long. CDR1 is SQVTM, CDR2 ANQGSEA, per germline. The CDR3 is CSVGYRGETQYF. The CDR3, as DNA: TGCAGCGTTGGGTACAGGGGAGAGACCCAGTACTTC.

This rearrangement joins TRBV6-6 to TRBJ1-1; TRBD1 matches 9 bases. The V segment lost 8 bases and the J segment 4 bases; nucleotides outside the gene matches: 8. CDR3 length: 14 amino acids. Germline V CDR1 and CDR2: MNHNY, SVGAGI (reference sequence). Written as DNA, the CDR3 is TGTGCCAGCGGACGTACAGGGGGCATCACTGAAGCTTTCTTT. This codes for CASGRTGGITEAFF.

The chain joins TRBV5-1 to TRBJ1-2, with TRBD1 matching 9 bases. V lost 7 bases, J lost 6 bases, and 4 bases stayed unmatched. This CDR3 is 12 amino acids long. CDR1 and CDR2 from the germline V gene are SGHRS and YFSETQ. The CDR3 bases are TGCGCCAGCGCAACAGGGGGCGATGGCTACACCTTC. Its protein product is CASATGGDGYTF.

V gene TRBV7-9 combines with J gene TRBJ1-1; no clear D gene. This CDR3 has 14 amino acids. Trimming took 1 base from V and 5 from J, leaving 11 bases between them. CDR1 is SEHNR, CDR2 FQNEAQ, per germline (reference sequence). The CDR3 nucleotides read TGTGCCAGCAGCTTAGGGGCGTTTAGGACTGAAGCTTTCTTT. This sequence encodes CASSLGAFRTEAFF.

A single count supports this clone. This chain connects TRBV10-3 to TRBJ1-3; 7 bases map to TRBD1. Losses at the gene ends were 10 bases for V and 0 bases for J; bases not matched to a gene: 3. The CDR3 totals 13 residues. In germline, CDR1 is ENHRY, CDR2 SYGVKD. Here the CDR3 reads CATGQNSGNTIYF. The DNA of the CDR3 is TGTGCCACGGGACAGAACTCTGGAAACACCATATATTTT.

The rearrangement uses TRBV7-2 and TRBJ1-3; maybe TRBD1 (5 bases). Germline V gives CDR1 SGHTA, CDR2 FQGNSA. V shed 1 base and J shed 2 bases, with 9 bases lying between them. The CDR3 has 15 residues. CDR3 protein: CASSLVGGTGNTIYF. DNA for the CDR3: TGTGCCAGCAGCTTAGTCGGGGGAACTGGAAACACCATATATTTT.

This chain uses TRBV5-1 with TRBJ2-1, with 10 bases aligning to TRBD2. V lost 4 bases to trimming and J lost 7 bases; unmatched junction nucleotides: 5. The CDR3 consists of 14 residues. The germline V gene has CDR1 SGHRS and CDR2 YFSETQ. CDR3 sequence: CASSPELAGNEQFF. In DNA form, the CDR3 reads TGCGCCAGCAGCCCAGAACTAGCGGGGAATGAGCAGTTCTTC.